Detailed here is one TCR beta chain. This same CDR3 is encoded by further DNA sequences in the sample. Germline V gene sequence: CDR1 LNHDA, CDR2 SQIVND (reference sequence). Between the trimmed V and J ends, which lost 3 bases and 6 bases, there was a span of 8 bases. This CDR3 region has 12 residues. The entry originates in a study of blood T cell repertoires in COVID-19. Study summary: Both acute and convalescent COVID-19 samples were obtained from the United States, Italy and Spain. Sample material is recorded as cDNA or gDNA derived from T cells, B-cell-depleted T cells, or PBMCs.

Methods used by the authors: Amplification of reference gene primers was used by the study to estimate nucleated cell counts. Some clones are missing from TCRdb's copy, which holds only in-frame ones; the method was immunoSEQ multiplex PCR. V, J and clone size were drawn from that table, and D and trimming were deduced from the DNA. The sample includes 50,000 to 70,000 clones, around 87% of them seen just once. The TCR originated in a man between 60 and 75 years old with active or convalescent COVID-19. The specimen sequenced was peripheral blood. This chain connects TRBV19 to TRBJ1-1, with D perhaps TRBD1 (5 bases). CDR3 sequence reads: CASSIGGAEAFF. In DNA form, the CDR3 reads TGTGCCAGTAGTATTGGGGGGGCTGAAGCTTTCTTT.